This section outlines one T cell receptor beta chain sequence together with its context. One junction end disagrees with the germline gene, perhaps due to a read error. Using immunoSEQ multiplex PCR, the repertoire was profiled, and TCRdb retains in-frame clones only, with some absent. Of fewer than 120,000 clones listed, 70% to 90% were seen once; the top ten hold more than 4.5%. The sample is drawn from a study of blood T cell repertoires in COVID-19. The CDR3 runs to 12 residues. Sequenced material: peripheral blood. The chain uses TRBV12-3 or TRBV12-4 and TRBJ1-1; unclear D gene. The receptor was isolated from a human donor in a cohort sampled during active COVID-19. CDR3 sequence (DNA): TGTGCCACCAGTTTTTCTAACACTGAAGCTTTCTTT. Translating it yields CATSFSNTEAFF.